This T cell receptor (beta chain) emerged from a study of blood T cell repertoires in COVID-19. Turning to the study itself: Sources were T cells, B-cell-depleted T cells, or PBMCs; the material itself was cDNA or gDNA.

Assay: immunoSEQ multiplex PCR; the TCRdb copy retains only in-frame clones and omits some. The table has just over 70,000 clones, around nine tenths seen once. The clonotype was recovered from a human donor in a cohort sampled during active COVID-19. Sequenced material: peripheral blood.

In nucleotides, the CDR3 is TGTGCCAGTAGTATCTCGGGGAGAGGCAATCAGCCCCAGCATTTT. Encoded protein: CASSISGRGNQPQHF. This rearrangement joins TRBV19 to TRBJ1-5; no clear D gene. The length of the CDR3 is 15 residues. From germline, CDR1 is LNHDA and CDR2 SQIVND (reference sequence). The germline V and J ends were trimmed by 3 bases and 2 bases, with 11 bases remaining between them.